A single sample is the source of the 26 T cell receptor beta chains below, sequenced in a study of graft-versus-host responses after intestinal transplantation. Sequencing was performed with immunoSEQ multiplex PCR; in TCRdb, only in-frame clones are kept and a portion is missing. The sample lists 40,000 to 55,000 clones, 70% to 90% occurring once. Antigen specificity for these receptors is unknown. The sequenced sample was unstimulated CD4+ T cells sorted from spleen or lymph node cells, obtained before transplant. Source of these receptors: a human donor who was the organ donor for an intestinal transplant.

The chain uses TRBV28 and TRBJ2-7; D is possibly TRBD1 (6 bases). V was clipped by 7 bases and J by 0 bases, with 10 bases between them. Germline CDR1 reads MDHEN; CDR2 reads SYDVKM. The CDR3 runs to 13 residues. The CDR3 sequence: CASTGALSYEQYF. The CDR3, as DNA: TGTGCCAGCACAGGGGCACTCTCCTACGAGCAGTACTTC.

The chain combines TRBV25-1 with TRBJ2-7, with 10 bases matching TRBD1. The CDR3 runs 14 residues. V shed 8 bases and J 1 base; nucleotides not matched to a gene: 5. The V gene's germline CDR1 is MGHDK and CDR2 SYGVNS. The CDR3 sequence: CASEPGQGSYEQYF. The CDR3 DNA sequence: TGTGCCAGCGAACCGGGACAGGGGTCCTACGAGCAGTACTTC.

This clone has only a few counts. Compared with germline, one end of the junction differs, possibly owing to a read error. The rearrangement joins TRBV6-1 to TRBJ1-1; 10 nucleotides line up with TRBD1. The CDR3 totals 13 residues. CDR1 and CDR2 (germline): MNHNS, SASEGT. CDR3 coding DNA: TGTGCTAGCAGGTGGACAGGGGGGACTGAAGCTTTCTTT. This translates into CASRWTGGTEAFF.

There are a few counts of this clone. The chain is built from TRBV30 and TRBJ1-1; TRBD1 matches at 7 bases. The CDR3 loop spans 13 amino acids. Trimming took 7 bases from V and 3 from J; bases not matched to a gene: 8. Germline CDR1 GTSNPN, CDR2 SVGIG (reference sequence). CDR3 in amino acids: CASKTGMDTEAFF. CDR3 coding DNA: TGTGCCTCGAAGACAGGGATGGACACTGAAGCTTTCTTT.

This rearrangement joins TRBV29-1 to TRBJ2-5, with TRBD1 identical over 8 bases. CDR3 length: 14 amino acids. From germline, CDR1 is SQVTM and CDR2 ANQGSEA. V lost 3 bases to trimming and J lost 4 bases; unmatched junction nucleotides: 7. The CDR3 coding sequence is TGCAGCGTTGAGGCCGACAGGGGTCGAGAGACCCAGTACTTC. It yields the protein CSVEADRGRETQYF.

CDR3 DNA: TGTGCCAGCAGTTTATCAGGGTCCAATCAGCCCCAGCATTTT. It yields the protein CASSLSGSNQPQHF. The chain is built from TRBV28 and TRBJ1-5; D is possibly TRBD1 (5 bases). CDR3 length: 14 amino acids. V lost 1 base to trimming and J lost 3 bases, with 7 bases between them. Germline CDR1 is MDHEN and CDR2 is SYDVKM.

The chain recombines TRBV5-1 with TRBJ1-3; no definite D call. The germline V gene encodes CDR1 SGHRS and CDR2 YFSETQ. The CDR3 extends over 14 amino acids. The germline V and J ends were trimmed by 4 bases and 0 bases, with 8 bases remaining between them. In nucleotides, the CDR3 is TGCGCCAGCAGCCCTGATAGCTCTGGAAACACCATATATTTT. It encodes CASSPDSSGNTIYF.

The chain has TRBV7-3 and TRBJ2-7; 8 bases are a match to TRBD2. Germline CDR1 is SGHTA and CDR2 is FQGTGA. This CDR3 has 14 amino acids. J lost 7 bases, V lost 1 base, and 6 bases had no gene match. CDR3 in DNA: TGTGCCAGCAGCTTAAACGGGAGGGGGAAAGAGCAGTACTTC. As protein: CASSLNGRGKEQYF.

The rearrangement joins TRBV5-5 to TRBJ2-7; 10 bases map to TRBD1. J gave up 6 bases and V 0 bases, and 6 bases lay outside the gene matches. This CDR3 has 15 residues. Germline V gene lookup returns CDR1 SGHKS and CDR2 YYEKEE (reference sequence). The CDR3 sequence is CASSLVRQGAGEQYF. The CDR3 DNA follows: TGTGCCAGCAGCTTGGTCCGACAGGGGGCTGGCGAGCAGTACTTC.

The chain employs TRBV5-4 and TRBJ2-3, with 10 bases aligning to TRBD1. V gave up 5 bases and J gave up 3 bases; unmatched junction bases: 6. The CDR3 is made up of 15 amino acids. Germline CDR1 is SGHNT and CDR2 is YYREEE (reference sequence). The CDR3 DNA sequence: TGTGCCAGCAGTCCGACAGGGGGCGCGACAGATACGCAGTATTTT. Translation: CASSPTGGATDTQYF.

The gene calls are TRBV9 and TRBJ2-7; weak D call: TRBD1 (5 bases). This CDR3 is 15 amino acids long. Trimming shortened V by 0 bases and J by 2 bases, and 12 bases separated the two germline ends. CDR1 is SGDLS, CDR2 YYNGEE, per germline. The CDR3 protein is CASSVDDSTAYEQYF. CDR3 DNA: TGTGCCAGCAGCGTAGATGACAGTACGGCCTACGAGCAGTACTTC.

The genes are TRBV7-3 and TRBJ1-2; 9 bases fit TRBD1. The CDR3 extends over 15 amino acids. The V gene end was trimmed by 5 bases and the J gene end by 8 bases; junction bases not matched to a gene: 12. Germline CDR1 is SGHTA and CDR2 is FQGTGA. For the CDR3, the DNA is TGTGCCAGCAGCCTCTCTCCGGGACAGGGAATCGGCTACACCTTC. The encoded protein is CASSLSPGQGIGYTF.

The chain combines TRBV6-6 with TRBJ1-4; TRBD1 aligns across 11 bases. V shed 7 bases, J shed 5 bases, and the junction held 3 bases outside the gene matches. The V gene's germline CDR1 is MNHNY and CDR2 SVGAGI (reference sequence). This CDR3 spans 14 amino acids. For the CDR3, the DNA is TGTGCCAGCACCGGGGACAGGGGGAATGAAAAACTGTTTTTT. This codes for CASTGDRGNEKLFF.

This clone appeared once. J is TRBJ1-2 and V is TRBV7-9; 7 nucleotides agree with TRBD1. Germline V CDR1 and CDR2: SEHNR, FQNEAQ (reference sequence). The CDR3 has 12 amino acids. Germline trimming cut 5 bases from V and 4 bases from J; bases unmatched to any gene: 1. The chain's CDR3 is CASSGTAYGYTF. The CDR3 nucleotides read TGTGCCAGCAGCGGGACAGCCTATGGCTACACCTTC.

The chain has TRBV5-1 and TRBJ1-5; no definite D call. From germline, CDR1 is SGHRS and CDR2 YFSETQ. This CDR3 is built from 13 residues. V lost 2 bases, J lost 0 bases, and 3 bases lay in between. The CDR3 sequence: CASSFSSNQPQHF. DNA for the CDR3: TGCGCCAGCAGCTTTAGTAGCAATCAGCCCCAGCATTTT.

The rearrangement uses TRBV6-1 and TRBJ2-2; tentative D call: TRBD1 (6 bases). The germline V and J ends were trimmed by 7 bases and 2 bases, with 11 bases remaining between them. Per germline, CDR1 MNHNS and CDR2 SASEGT. The CDR3 is 14 amino acids. The CDR3 spells CASKRTVNTGELFF. In DNA, the CDR3 is TGTGCCAGCAAGAGGACAGTTAACACCGGGGAGCTGTTTTTT.

The gene calls are TRBV7-9 and TRBJ2-2; 9 bases map to TRBD1. Germline CDR1 SEHNR, CDR2 FQNEAQ (reference sequence). The CDR3 has 15 amino acids. Unmatched junction bases numbered 2, after V lost 3 bases and J lost 3 bases. The CDR3 protein is CASSFDRGYTGELFF. The CDR3 DNA is TGTGCCAGCAGCTTCGACAGGGGGTACACCGGGGAGCTGTTTTTT.

The chain is built from TRBV7-8 and TRBJ2-2; perhaps TRBD2 as D (6 bases). The CDR3 runs to 14 residues. Germline-derived CDR1 and CDR2 are SGHVS and FQNEAQ. V was cut by 3 bases and J by 8 bases, with 13 bases left in between. CDR3 sequence: CASSFRGREGELFF. The CDR3 DNA reads as TGTGCCAGCAGCTTTAGAGGGCGGGAAGGGGAGCTGTTTTTT.

This rearrangement joins TRBV18 to TRBJ2-7, with TRBD2 matching 8 bases. This CDR3 is built from 15 residues. Germline loops: CDR1 KGHSH, CDR2 LQKENI. V gave up 3 bases and J gave up 2 bases; unmatched junction bases: 6. This CDR3 reads CASSPSGSPPYEQYF. Here the CDR3 DNA reads TGTGCCAGCTCACCCAGCGGGAGTCCACCCTACGAGCAGTACTTC.

The chain joins TRBV6-5 to TRBJ2-7; D perhaps matches TRBD2 (6 bases). The germline V gene encodes CDR1 MNHEY and CDR2 SVGAGI. The V gene lost 0 bases and the J gene lost 4 bases, with 16 bases spanning the gap. The CDR3 spans 16 residues. CDR3 protein: CASSYSKLGSVYEQYF. CDR3 DNA sequence: TGTGCCAGCAGTTACTCTAAGCTCGGGAGCGTTTACGAGCAGTACTTC.

The rearrangement joins TRBV30 to TRBJ2-7; TRBD2 matches 12 bases. CDR1 is GTSNPN and CDR2 is SVGIG in the germline V gene (reference sequence). This CDR3 has 14 residues. The trim removed 2 bases at V and 2 bases at J, leaving 1 base unmatched. This chain's CDR3 is CAWSLAGGPYEQYF. CDR3 DNA sequence: TGTGCCTGGAGTCTAGCGGGAGGGCCCTACGAGCAGTACTTC.

J is TRBJ2-6 and V is TRBV18; 7 bases are shared with TRBD2. Per germline, CDR1 KGHSH and CDR2 LQKENI. J lost 2 bases, V lost 4 bases, and 5 bases had no gene match. The CDR3 loop spans 16 amino acids. CDR3 bases: TGTGCCAGCTCACAGCTCGGGGGGACTGGGGCCAACGTCCTGACTTTC. Translated, it gives CASSQLGGTGANVLTF.

The chain combines TRBV6-6 with TRBJ1-1; D perhaps matches TRBD1 (6 bases). Germline V gene data show CDR1 as MNHNY and CDR2 as SVGAGI (reference sequence). The CDR3 length is 15 residues. With 8 bases removed from V and 3 bases from J, the gap between germline ends came to 19 bases. CDR3 amino acids: CASGSRIQGYTEAFF. The CDR3 nucleotides read TGTGCCAGCGGTTCTCGAATACAGGGCTACACTGAAGCTTTCTTT.

V usage is TRBV5-1 and J usage is TRBJ2-3, with 7 bases lining up with TRBD1. Germline V CDR1 and CDR2: SGHRS, YFSETQ. Trimming removed 7 bases from V and 4 bases from J; junction bases left unmatched: 0. CDR3 length: 11 residues. The CDR3: CASGQADTQYF. The CDR3 DNA reads TGCGCCAGCGGACAGGCAGATACGCAGTATTTT.

This chain's CDR3 is CASSFRGQPNEKLFF. The DNA of the CDR3 is TGTGCCAGCAGTTTTAGAGGGCAGCCAAATGAAAAACTGTTTTTT. The chain is built from TRBV27 and TRBJ1-4; D is undetermined. V was cut by 3 bases and J by 5 bases, with 13 bases left in between. The V gene's germline CDR1 is MNHEY and CDR2 SMNVEV (reference sequence). The CDR3 sequence is 15 residues long.

The V gene is TRBV10-3, the J gene TRBJ2-1, with D perhaps TRBD2 (5 bases). The V end was cut by 0 bases, the J end by 12 bases, with 9 bases between. CDR1 and CDR2 from the germline V gene are ENHRY and SYGVKD. CDR3 length equals 12 residues. CDR3 nucleotides: TGTGCCATCAGTGAGTCCGGAGGACCGCAGTTCTTC. Protein: CAISESGGPQFF.